This T cell receptor (beta chain) was captured in a study of blood T cell repertoires in COVID-19. Generated by immunoSEQ multiplex PCR, the TCRdb table keeps only in-frame clones and is missing some. In the table there are fewer than 300,000 clones, around nine tenths of which are singletons. The sequenced sample consisted of PBMCs or T cells enriched from blood (not recorded which). The clonotype comes from a man in his forties who had recovered from COVID-19.

DNA for the CDR3: TGTGCCAGTTCAAGACCAGGGAAGGCTTTCTTT. This translates into CASSRPGKAFF. J is TRBJ1-1 and V is TRBV19; D possibly corresponds to TRBD1 (5 bases). CDR1 LNHDA and CDR2 SQIVND come from the germline V gene (reference sequence). Trimming shortened V by 8 bases and J by 11 bases, and 15 bases separated the two germline ends. CDR3 length: 11 amino acids.